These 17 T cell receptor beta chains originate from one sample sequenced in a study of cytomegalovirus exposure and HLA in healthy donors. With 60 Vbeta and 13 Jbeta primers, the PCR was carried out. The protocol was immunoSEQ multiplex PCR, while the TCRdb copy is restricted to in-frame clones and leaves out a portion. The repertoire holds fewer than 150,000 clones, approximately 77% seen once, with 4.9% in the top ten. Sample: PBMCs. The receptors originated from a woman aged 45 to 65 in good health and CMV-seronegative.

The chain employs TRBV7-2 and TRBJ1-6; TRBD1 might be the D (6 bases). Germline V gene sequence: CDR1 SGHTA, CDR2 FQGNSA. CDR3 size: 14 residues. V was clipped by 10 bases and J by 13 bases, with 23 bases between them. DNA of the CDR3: TGTGCCACAAGCCGGGGGGGGCGAGATTTTCCCCTCCACTTT. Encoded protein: CATSRGGRDFPLHF.

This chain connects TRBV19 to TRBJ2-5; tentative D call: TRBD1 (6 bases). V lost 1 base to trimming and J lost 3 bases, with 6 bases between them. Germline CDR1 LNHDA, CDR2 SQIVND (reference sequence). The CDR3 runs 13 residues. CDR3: CASSIAGEETQYF. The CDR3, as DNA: TGTGCCAGTAGTATAGCAGGGGAAGAGACCCAGTACTTC.

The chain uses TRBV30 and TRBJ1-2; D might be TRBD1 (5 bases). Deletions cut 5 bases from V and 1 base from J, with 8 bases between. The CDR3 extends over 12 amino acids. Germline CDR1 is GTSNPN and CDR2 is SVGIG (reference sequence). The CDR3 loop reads CAWGRVNYGYTF. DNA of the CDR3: TGTGCCTGGGGCAGGGTTAACTATGGCTACACCTTC. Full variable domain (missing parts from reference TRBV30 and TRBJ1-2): SQTIHQWPATLVQPVGSPLSLECTVEGTSNPNLYWYRQAAGRGLQLLFYSVGIGQISSEVPQNLSASRPQDRQFILSSKKLLLSDSGFYLCAWGRVNYGYTFGSGTRLTVV.

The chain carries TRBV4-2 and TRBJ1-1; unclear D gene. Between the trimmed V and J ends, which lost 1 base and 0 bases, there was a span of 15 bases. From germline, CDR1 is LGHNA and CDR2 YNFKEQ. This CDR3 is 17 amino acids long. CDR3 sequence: CASSQGYLSGMNTEAFF. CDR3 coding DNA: TGTGCCAGCAGCCAAGGATATCTTTCGGGAATGAACACTGAAGCTTTCTTT.

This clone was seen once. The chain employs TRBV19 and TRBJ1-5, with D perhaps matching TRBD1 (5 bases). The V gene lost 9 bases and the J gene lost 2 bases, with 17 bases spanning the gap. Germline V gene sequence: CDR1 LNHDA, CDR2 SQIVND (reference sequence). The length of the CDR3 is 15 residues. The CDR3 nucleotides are TGTGCCAGCAGACCTCAGGGTATACGCAATCAGCCCCAGCATTTT. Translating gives CASRPQGIRNQPQHF.

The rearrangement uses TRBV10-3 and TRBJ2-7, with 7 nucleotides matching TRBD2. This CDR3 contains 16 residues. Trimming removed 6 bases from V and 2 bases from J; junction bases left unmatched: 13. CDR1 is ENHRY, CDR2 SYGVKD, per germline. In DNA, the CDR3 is TGTGCCATCAGCAATAAAATTAGCGGGCCAACCTACGAGCAGTACTTC. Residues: CAISNKISGPTYEQYF.

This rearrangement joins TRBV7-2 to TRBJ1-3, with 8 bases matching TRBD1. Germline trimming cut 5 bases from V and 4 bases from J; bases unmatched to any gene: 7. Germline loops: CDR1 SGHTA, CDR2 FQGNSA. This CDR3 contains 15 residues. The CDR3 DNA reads TGTGCCAGCAGCCGAACAGGGGGGGGAGGAAACACCATATATTTT. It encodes CASSRTGGGGNTIYF.

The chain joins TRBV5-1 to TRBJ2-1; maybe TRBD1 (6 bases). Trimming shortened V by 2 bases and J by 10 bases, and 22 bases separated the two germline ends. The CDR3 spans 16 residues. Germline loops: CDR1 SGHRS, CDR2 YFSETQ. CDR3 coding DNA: TGCGCCAGCAGCTTAGGGCTGGGGGCTCACTCCAGAGAGCAGTTCTTC. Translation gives CASSLGLGAHSREQFF.

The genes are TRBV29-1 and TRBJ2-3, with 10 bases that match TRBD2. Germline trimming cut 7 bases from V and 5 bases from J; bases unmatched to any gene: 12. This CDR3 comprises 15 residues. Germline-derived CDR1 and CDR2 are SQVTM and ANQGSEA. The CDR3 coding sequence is TGCAGCGCCATGATGTTGGGACTAGCGATAGATACGCAGTATTTT. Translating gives CSAMMLGLAIDTQYF.

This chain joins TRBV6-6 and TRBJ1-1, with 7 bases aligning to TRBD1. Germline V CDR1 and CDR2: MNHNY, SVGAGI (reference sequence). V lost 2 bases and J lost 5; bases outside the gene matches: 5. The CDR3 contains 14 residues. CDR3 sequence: CASSYRQGDTEAFF. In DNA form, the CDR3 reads TGTGCCAGCAGTTACAGGCAGGGGGATACTGAAGCTTTCTTT.

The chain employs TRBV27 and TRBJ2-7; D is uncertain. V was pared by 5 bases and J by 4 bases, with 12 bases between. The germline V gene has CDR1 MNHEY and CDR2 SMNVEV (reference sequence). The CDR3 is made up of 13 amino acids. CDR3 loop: CASSPQAPYEQYF. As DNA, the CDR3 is TGTGCCAGCAGTCCGCAAGCACCATACGAGCAGTACTTC.

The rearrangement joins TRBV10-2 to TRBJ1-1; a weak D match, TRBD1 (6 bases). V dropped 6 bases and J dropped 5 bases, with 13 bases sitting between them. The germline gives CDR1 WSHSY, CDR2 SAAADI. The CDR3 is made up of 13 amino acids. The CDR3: CASSSGRGTEAFF. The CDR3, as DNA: TGCGCCAGCAGCAGCGGGAGGGGGACTGAAGCTTTCTTT.

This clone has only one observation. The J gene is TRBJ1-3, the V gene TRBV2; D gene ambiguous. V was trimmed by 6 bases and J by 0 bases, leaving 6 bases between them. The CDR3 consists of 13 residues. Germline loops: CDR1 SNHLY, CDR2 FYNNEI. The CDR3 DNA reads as TGTGCCAGCAGGAGCCACTCTGGAAACACCATATATTTT. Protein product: CASRSHSGNTIYF.

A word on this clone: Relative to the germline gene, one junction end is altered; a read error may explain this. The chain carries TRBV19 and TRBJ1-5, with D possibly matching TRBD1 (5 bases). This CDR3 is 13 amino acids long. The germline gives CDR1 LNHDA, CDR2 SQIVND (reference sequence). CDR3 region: CASSIQGGQLQHF. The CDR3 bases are TGTGCCAGTAGTATTCAGGGCGGTCAGCTCCAGCATTTT.

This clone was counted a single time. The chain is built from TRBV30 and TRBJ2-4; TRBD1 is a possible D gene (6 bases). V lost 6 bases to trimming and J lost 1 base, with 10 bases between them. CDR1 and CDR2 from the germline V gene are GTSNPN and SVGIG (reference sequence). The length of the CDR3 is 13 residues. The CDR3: CACDQGAKNIQYF. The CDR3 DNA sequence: TGTGCCTGCGATCAGGGGGCCAAAAACATTCAGTACTTC.

The DNA for the CDR3 is TGTGCCAGCAGCTCCCTCCGGGGTAACACCTTGGGTCAATTCTTC. The encoded protein is CASSSLRGNTLGQFF. This chain uses TRBV11-2 with TRBJ2-1; TRBD2 is a possible D gene (5 bases). The CDR3 is 15 amino acids. CDR1 SGHAT and CDR2 FQNNGV come from the germline V gene. Between the trimmed V and J ends, which lost 4 bases and 16 bases, there was a span of 26 bases.

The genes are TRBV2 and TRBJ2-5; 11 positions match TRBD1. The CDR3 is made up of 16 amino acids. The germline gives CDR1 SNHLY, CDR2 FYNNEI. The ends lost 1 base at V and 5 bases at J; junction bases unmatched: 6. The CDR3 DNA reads TGTGCCAGCAGTGAAGGGGACAGGGGGAGGTGGGAGACCCAGTACTTC. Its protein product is CASSEGDRGRWETQYF.